This T cell receptor beta chain was recorded in a study of blood T cell repertoires in COVID-19. V lost 7 bases and J lost 2, with 11 bases in between. This CDR3 contains 14 residues. Germline V lookup: CDR1 LNHDA, CDR2 SQIVND (reference sequence). Data came from immunoSEQ multiplex PCR; TCRdb stores just in-frame clones and leaves some out. The sample gives some 340,000 clones, more than 70% of which show up once; almost 3% is in the top ten. The chain recombines TRBV19 with TRBJ1-4; D might be TRBD1 (5 bases). The source is a man between 25 and 39 years old with active or convalescent COVID-19. Sequenced material: peripheral blood. The CDR3 nucleotides are TGTGCCAGTACGACGACAGCGACTAATGAAAAACTGTTTTTT. Encoded protein: CASTTTATNEKLFF.